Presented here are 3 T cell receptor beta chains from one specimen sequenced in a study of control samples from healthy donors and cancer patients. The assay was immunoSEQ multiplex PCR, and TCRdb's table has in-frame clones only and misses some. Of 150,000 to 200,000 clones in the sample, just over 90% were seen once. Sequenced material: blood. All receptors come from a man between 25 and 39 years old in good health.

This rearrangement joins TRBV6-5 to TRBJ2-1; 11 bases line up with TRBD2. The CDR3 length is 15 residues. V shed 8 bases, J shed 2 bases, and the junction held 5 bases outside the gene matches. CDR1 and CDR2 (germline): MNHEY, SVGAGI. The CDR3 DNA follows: TGTGCCAGCGGATCACTAGCGGGAGCCTACAATGAGCAGTTCTTC. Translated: CASGSLAGAYNEQFF.

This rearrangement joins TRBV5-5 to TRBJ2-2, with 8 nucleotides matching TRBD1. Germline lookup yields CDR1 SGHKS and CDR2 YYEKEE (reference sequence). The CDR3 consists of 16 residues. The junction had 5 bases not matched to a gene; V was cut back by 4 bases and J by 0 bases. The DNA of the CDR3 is TGTGCCAGCAGCGTCCGGGACAGGCCGAACACCGGGGAGCTGTTTTTT. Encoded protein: CASSVRDRPNTGELFF.

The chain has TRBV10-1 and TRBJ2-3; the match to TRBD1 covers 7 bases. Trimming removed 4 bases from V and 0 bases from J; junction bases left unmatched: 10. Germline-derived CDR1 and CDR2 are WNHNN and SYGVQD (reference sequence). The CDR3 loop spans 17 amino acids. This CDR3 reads CASSVNRDSTSTDTQYF. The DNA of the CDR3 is TGCGCCAGCAGTGTTAACCGGGACAGCACTAGCACAGATACGCAGTATTTT.